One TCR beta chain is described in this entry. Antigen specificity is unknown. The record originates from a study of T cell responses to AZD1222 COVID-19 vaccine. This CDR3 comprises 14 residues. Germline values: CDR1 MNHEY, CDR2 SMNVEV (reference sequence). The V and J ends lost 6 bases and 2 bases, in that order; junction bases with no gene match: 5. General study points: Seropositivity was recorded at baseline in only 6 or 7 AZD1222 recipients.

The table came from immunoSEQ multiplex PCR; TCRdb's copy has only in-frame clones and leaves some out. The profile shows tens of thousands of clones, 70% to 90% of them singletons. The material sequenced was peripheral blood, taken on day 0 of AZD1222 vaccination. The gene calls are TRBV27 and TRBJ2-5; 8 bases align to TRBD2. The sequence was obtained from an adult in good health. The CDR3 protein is CASSRAGAQETQYF. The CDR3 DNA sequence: TGTGCCAGCAGCCGAGCGGGAGCTCAAGAGACCCAGTACTTC.